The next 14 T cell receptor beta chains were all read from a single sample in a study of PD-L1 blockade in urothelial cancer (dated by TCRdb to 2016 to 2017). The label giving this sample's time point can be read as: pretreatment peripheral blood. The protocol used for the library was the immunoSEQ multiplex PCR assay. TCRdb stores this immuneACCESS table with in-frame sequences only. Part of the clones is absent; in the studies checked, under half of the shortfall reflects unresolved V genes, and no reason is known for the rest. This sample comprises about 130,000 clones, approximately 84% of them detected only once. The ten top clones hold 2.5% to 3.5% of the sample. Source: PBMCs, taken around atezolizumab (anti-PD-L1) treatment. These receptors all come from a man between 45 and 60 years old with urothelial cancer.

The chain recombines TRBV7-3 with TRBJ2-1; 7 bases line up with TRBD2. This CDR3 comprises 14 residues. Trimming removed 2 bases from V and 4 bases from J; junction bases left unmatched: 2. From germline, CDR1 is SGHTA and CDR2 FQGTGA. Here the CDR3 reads CASSLPGGYNEQFF. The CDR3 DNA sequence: TGTGCCAGCAGCTTACCGGGAGGATACAATGAGCAGTTCTTC.

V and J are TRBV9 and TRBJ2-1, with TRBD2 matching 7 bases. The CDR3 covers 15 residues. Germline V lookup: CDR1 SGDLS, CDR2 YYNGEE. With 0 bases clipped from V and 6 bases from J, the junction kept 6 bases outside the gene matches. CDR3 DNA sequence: TGTGCCAGCAGCGTAGGGGCGGGAGAGGGCAATGAGCAGTTCTTC. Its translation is CASSVGAGEGNEQFF.

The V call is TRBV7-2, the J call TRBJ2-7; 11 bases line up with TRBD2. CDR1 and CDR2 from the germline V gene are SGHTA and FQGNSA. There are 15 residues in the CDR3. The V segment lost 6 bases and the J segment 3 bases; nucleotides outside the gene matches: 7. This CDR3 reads CASRFRLAGNYEQYF. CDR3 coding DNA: TGTGCCAGCAGATTTAGACTAGCGGGGAACTACGAGCAGTACTTC.

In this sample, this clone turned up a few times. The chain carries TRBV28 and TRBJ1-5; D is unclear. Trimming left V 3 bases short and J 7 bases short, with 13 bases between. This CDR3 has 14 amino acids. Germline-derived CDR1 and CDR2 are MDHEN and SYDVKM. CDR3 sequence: CASSFLRDRQPQHF. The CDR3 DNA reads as TGTGCCAGCAGTTTTTTGCGGGATCGGCAGCCCCAGCATTTT.

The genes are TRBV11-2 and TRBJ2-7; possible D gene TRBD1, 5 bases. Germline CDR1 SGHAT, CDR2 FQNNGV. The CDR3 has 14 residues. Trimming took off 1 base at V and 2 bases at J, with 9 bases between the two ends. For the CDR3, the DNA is TGTGCCAGCAGCTTAGGGGGCCTAGCCTACGAGCAGTACTTC. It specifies CASSLGGLAYEQYF.

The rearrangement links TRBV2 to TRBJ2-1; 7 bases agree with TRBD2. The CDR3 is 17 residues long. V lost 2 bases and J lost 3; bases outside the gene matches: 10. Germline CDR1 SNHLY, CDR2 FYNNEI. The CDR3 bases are TGTGCCAGCAGTGAATCCCCCTTAGCGGGCGACTACAATGAGCAGTTCTTC. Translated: CASSESPLAGDYNEQFF.

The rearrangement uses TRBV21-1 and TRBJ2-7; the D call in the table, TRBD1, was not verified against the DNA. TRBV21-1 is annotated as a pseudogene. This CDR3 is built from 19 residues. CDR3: CASSKGGGDSQNNDYEQYF. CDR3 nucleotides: TGTGCCAGCAGCAAAGGTGGTGGGGACAGCCAAAACAATGACTACGAGCAGTACTTC.

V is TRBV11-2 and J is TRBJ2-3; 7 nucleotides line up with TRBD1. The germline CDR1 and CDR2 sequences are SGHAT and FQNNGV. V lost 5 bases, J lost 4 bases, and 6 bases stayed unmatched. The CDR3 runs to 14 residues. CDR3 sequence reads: CASSGGQSPDTQYF. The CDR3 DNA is TGTGCCAGCAGCGGGGGACAGTCTCCAGATACGCAGTATTTT.

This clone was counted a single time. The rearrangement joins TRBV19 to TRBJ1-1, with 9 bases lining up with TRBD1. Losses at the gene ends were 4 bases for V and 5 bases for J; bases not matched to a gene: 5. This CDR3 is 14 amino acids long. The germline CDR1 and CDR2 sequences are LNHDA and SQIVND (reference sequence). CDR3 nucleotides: TGTGCCAGTAGTACTTACAGGGGGCAGACTGAAGCTTTCTTT. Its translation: CASSTYRGQTEAFF.

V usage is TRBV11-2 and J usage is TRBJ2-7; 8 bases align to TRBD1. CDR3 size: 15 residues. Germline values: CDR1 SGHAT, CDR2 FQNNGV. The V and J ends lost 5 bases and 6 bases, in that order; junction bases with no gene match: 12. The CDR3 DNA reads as TGTGCCAGCAGCCCTCAACCGCAAGGACAGGGCGAGCAGTACTTC. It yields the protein CASSPQPQGQGEQYF.

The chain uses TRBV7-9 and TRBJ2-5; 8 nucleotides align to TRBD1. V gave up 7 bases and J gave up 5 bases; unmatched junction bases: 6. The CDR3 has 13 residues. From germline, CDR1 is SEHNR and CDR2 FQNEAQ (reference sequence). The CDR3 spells CASNPGQGETQYF. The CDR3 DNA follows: TGTGCCAGCAACCCCGGACAGGGCGAGACCCAGTACTTC.

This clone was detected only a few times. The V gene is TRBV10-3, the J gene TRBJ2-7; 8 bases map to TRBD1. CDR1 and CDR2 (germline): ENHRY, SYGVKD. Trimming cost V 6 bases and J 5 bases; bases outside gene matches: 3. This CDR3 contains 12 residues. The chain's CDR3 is CAISAGGHEQYF. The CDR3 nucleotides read TGTGCCATCAGCGCAGGGGGCCACGAGCAGTACTTC.

The CDR3 spells CASSYTDARGETQYF. Written as DNA, the CDR3 is TGTGCCAGCAGTTACACGGACGCTAGGGGGGAGACCCAGTACTTC. This chain uses TRBV6-5 with TRBJ2-5, with D possibly matching TRBD1 (6 bases). Germline V gene lookup returns CDR1 MNHEY and CDR2 SVGAGI. Trimming removed 2 bases from V and 5 bases from J, with 15 bases in between. The CDR3 covers 15 residues.

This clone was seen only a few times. The CDR3 region is CASSLGGGPSTDTQYF. The CDR3 DNA sequence: TGTGCCAGCAGCTTAGGCGGGGGACCTAGCACAGATACGCAGTATTTT. The chain joins TRBV7-9 to TRBJ2-3, with TRBD2 identical over 7 bases. V shed 1 base and J 0 bases; nucleotides not matched to a gene: 4. Germline lookup yields CDR1 SEHNR and CDR2 FQNEAQ (reference sequence). This CDR3 comprises 16 residues.